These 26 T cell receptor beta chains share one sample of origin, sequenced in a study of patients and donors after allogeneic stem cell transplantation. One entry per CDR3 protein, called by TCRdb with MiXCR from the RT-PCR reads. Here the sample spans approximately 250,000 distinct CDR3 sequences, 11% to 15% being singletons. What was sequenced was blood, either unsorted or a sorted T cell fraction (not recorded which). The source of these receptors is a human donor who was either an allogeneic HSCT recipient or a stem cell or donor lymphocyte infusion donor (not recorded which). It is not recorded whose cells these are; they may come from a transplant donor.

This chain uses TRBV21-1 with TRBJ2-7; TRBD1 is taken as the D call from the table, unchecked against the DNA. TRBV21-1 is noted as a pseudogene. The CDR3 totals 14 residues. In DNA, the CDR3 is TGTGCCAGCAGCAAAGGCAGGGGCGTCTACGAGCAGTACTTC. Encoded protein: CASSKGRGVYEQYF.

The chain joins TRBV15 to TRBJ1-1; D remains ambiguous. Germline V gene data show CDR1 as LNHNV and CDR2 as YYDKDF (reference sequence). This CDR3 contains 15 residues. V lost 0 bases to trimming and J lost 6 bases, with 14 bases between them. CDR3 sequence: CATSRDYRVGAEAFF. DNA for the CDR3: TGTGCCACCAGCAGAGATTATCGGGTTGGGGCTGAAGCTTTCTTT.

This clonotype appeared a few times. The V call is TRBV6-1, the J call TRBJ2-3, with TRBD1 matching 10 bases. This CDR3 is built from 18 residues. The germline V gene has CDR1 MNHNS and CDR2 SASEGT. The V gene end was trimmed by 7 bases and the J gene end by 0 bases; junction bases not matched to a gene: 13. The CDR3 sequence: CASTLPRDRGLSTDTQYF. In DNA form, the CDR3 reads TGTGCCAGCACCCTGCCCCGGGACAGGGGCCTTAGCACAGATACGCAGTATTTT.

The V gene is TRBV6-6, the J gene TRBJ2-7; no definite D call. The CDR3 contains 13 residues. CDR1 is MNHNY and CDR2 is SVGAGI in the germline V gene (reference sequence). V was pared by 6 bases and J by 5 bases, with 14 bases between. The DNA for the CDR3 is TGTGCCAGCAGCGGACGGTCTCCCAACGAGCAGTACTTC. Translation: CASSGRSPNEQYF.

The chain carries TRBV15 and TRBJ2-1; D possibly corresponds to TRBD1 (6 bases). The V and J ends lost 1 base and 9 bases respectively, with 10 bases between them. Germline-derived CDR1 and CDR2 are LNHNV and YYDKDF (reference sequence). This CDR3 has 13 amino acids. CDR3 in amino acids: CATSRGGPSEQFF. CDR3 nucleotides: TGTGCCACCAGCAGAGGGGGGCCCAGTGAGCAGTTCTTC.

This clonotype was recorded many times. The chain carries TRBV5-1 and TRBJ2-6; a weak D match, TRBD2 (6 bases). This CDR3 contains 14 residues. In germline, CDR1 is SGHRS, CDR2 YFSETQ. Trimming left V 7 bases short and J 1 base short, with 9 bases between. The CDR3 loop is CASAGGSGANVLTF. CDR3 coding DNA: TGCGCCAGCGCCGGGGGTTCTGGGGCCAACGTCCTGACTTTC. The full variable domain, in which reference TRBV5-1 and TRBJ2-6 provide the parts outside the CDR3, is KAGVTQTPRYLIKTRGQQVTLSCSPISGHRSVSWYQQTPGQGLQFLFEYFSETQRNKGNFPGRFSGRQFSNSRSEMNVSTLELGDSALYLCASAGGSGANVLTFGAGSRLTVL.

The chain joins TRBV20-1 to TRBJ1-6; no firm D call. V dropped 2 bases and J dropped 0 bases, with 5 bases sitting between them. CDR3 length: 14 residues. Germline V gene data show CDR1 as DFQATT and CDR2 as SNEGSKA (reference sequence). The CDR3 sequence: CSARHSSYNSPLHF. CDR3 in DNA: TGCAGTGCTAGACACAGCTCCTATAATTCACCCCTCCACTTT.

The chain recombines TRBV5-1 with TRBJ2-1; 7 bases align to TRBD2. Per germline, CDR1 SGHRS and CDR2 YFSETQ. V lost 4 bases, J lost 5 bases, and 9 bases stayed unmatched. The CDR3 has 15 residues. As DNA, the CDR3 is TGCGCCAGCAGCCTGGATGCTAGCGGACACAATGAGCAGTTCTTC. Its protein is CASSLDASGHNEQFF.

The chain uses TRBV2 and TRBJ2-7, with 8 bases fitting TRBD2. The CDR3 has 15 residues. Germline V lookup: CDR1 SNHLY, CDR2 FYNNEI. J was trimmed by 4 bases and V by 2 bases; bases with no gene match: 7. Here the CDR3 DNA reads TGTGCCAGCAGTGAATCCACGGGGGGGAGGTACGAGCAGTACTTC. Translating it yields CASSESTGGRYEQYF.

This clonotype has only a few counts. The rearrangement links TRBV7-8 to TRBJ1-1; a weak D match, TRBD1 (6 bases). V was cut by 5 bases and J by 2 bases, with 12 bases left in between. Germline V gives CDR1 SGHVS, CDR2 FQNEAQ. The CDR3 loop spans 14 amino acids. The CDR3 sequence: CASSKGGTNTEAFF. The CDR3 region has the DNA TGTGCCAGCAGCAAGGGGGGGACCAACACTGAAGCTTTCTTT.

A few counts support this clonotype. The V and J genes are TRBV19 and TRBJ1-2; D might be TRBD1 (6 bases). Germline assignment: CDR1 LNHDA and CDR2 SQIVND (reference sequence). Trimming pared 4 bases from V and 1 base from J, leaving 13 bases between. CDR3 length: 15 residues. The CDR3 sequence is CASSTGRGYNYGYTF. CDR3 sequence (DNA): TGTGCCAGTAGTACGGGAAGGGGGTATAACTATGGCTACACCTTC.

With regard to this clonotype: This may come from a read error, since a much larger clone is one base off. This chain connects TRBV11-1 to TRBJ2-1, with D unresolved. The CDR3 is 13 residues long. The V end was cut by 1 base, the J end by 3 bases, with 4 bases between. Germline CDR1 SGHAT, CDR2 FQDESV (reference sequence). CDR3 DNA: TGTGCCAGCAGCTTAGGACACTACAATGAGCAGTTCTTC. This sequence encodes CASSLGHYNEQFF.

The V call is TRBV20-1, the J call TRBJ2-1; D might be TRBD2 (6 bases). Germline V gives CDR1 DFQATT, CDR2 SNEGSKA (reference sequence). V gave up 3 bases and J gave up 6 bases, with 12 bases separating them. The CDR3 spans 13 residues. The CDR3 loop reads CSARALARNEQFF. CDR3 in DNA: TGCAGTGCTAGGGCCCTAGCGCGCAATGAGCAGTTCTTC.

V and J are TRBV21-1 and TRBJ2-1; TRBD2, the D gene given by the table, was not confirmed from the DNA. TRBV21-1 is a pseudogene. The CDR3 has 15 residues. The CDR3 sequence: CASSITSGSYNEQFF. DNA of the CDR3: TGTGCCAGCAGCATAACTAGCGGCTCCTACAATGAGCAGTTCTTC.

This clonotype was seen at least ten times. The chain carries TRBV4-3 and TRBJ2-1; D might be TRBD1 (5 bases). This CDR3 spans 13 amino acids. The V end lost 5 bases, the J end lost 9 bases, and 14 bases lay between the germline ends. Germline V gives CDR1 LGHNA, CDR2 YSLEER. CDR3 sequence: CASSEDTWGEQFF. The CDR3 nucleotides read TGCGCCAGCAGCGAGGACACATGGGGTGAGCAGTTCTTC.

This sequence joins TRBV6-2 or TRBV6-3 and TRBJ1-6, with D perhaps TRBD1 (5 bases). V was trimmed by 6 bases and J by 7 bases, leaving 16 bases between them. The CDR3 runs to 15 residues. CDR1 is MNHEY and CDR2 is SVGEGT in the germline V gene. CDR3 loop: CASRSAGGANSPLHF. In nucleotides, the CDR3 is TGTGCCAGCAGGTCTGCTGGGGGAGCGAATTCACCCCTCCACTTT.

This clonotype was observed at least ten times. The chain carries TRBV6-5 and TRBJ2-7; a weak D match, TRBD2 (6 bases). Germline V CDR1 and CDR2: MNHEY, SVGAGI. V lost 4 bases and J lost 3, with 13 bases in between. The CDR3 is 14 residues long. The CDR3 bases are TGTGCCAGCAGTTTTGGCGGGAATTTCTACGAGCAGTACTTC. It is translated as CASSFGGNFYEQYF.

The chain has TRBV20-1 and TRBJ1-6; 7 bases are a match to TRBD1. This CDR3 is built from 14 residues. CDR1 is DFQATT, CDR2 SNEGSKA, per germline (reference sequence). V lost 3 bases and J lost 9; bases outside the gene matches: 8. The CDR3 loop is CSARGDRDFSPLHF. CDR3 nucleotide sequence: TGCAGTGCTAGGGGGGACAGAGATTTTTCACCCCTCCACTTT.

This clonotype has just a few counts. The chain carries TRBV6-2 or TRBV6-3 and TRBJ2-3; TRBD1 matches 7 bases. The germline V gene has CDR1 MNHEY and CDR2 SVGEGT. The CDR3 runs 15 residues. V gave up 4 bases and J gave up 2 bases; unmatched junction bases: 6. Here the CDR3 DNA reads TGTGCCAGCAGTTTGGGACAGATTTACACAGATACGCAGTATTTT. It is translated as CASSLGQIYTDTQYF.

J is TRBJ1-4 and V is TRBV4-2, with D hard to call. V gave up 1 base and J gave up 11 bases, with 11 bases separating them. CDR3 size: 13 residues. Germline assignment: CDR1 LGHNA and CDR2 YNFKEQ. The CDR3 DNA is TGTGCCAGCAGCCAAGCCCGGACCCCTAAACTGTTTTTT. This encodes CASSQARTPKLFF.

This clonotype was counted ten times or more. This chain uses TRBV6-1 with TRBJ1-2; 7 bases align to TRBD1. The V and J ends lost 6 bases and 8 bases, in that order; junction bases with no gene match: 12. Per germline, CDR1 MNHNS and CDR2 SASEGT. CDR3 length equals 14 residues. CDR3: CASRPPRQGEGYTF. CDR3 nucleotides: TGTGCCAGCAGGCCCCCCCGACAGGGCGAAGGCTACACCTTC.

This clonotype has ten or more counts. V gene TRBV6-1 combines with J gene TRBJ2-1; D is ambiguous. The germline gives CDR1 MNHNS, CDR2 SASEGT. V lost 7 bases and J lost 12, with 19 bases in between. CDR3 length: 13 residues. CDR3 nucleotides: TGTGCCAGCACCCAAAAGGCGGACCTAGGGCAGTTCTTC. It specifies CASTQKADLGQFF.

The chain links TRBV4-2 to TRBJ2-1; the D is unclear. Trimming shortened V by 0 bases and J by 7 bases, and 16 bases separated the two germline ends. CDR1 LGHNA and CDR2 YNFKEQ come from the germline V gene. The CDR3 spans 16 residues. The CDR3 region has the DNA TGTGCCAGCAGCCAAGATGGGCCTAGTGTTGGGAATGAGCAGTTCTTC. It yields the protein CASSQDGPSVGNEQFF.

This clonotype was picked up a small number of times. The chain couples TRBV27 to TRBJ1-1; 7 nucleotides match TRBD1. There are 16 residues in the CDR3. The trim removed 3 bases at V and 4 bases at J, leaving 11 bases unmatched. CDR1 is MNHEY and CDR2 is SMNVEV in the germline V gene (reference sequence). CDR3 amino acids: CASSFYVLGQVTEAFF. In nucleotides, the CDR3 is TGTGCCAGCAGTTTTTACGTTCTAGGACAGGTCACTGAAGCTTTCTTT.

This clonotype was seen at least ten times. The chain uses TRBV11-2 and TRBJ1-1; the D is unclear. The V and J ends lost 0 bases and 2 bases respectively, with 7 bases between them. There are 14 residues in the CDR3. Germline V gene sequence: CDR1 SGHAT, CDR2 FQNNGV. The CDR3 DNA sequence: TGTGCCAGCAGCTTAGAGTACTTCAACACTGAAGCTTTCTTT. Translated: CASSLEYFNTEAFF.

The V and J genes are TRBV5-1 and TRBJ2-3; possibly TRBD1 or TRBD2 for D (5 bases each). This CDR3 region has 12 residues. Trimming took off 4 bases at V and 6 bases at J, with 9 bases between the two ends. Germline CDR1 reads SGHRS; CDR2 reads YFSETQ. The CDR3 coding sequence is TGCGCCAGCAGCCGAGGGGTCGATACGCAGTATTTT. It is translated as CASSRGVDTQYF.